These 7 T cell receptor beta chains were sequenced from one sample in a study of cytomegalovirus exposure and HLA in healthy donors. The PCR ran on 60 Vbeta and 13 Jbeta primers. Repertoires were generated with immunoSEQ multiplex PCR, while TCRdb's copy carries only in-frame clones and drops some. The sample lists about 170,000 clones, under 80% occurring once. The sample was PBMCs. These receptors originate from a woman in her 50s in good health and CMV-seropositive.

V is TRBV5-1 and J is TRBJ1-6, with D perhaps TRBD1 (5 bases). The CDR3 is 15 amino acids. CDR1 and CDR2 (germline): SGHRS, YFSETQ. The germline V and J ends were trimmed by 0 bases and 10 bases, with 14 bases remaining between them. Here the CDR3 reads CASSLESAGLSPLHF. The CDR3 DNA reads TGCGCCAGCAGCTTGGAATCCGCAGGGTTGTCACCCCTCCACTTT.

This clone was seen only once. The chain recombines TRBV20-1 with TRBJ2-5, with D possibly matching TRBD2 (6 bases). The CDR3 loop spans 10 amino acids. CDR1 DFQATT and CDR2 SNEGSKA come from the germline V gene (reference sequence). Between the trimmed V and J ends, which lost 5 bases and 5 bases, there was a span of 6 bases. The CDR3 coding sequence is TGCAGTGCTGGGGGGGAGACCCAGTACTTC. As protein: CSAGGETQYF.

V is TRBV18 and J is TRBJ2-7; a weak D match, TRBD1 (5 bases). The CDR3 consists of 14 residues. Germline CDR1 reads KGHSH; CDR2 reads LQKENI. Trimming pared 1 base from V and 4 bases from J, leaving 11 bases between. Written as DNA, the CDR3 is TGTGCCAGCTCACCACGGGGCAGCGATTACGAGCAGTACTTC. Its translation: CASSPRGSDYEQYF.

The chain couples TRBV19 to TRBJ1-5, with D perhaps TRBD1 (6 bases). V was shortened by 3 bases and J by 7 bases, with 7 bases between the two germline ends. This CDR3 spans 12 amino acids. In germline, CDR1 is LNHDA, CDR2 SQIVND (reference sequence). CDR3 protein: CASSIQGQPQHF. As DNA, the CDR3 is TGTGCCAGTAGTATCCAGGGGCAGCCCCAGCATTTT.

This clone turned up a few times. The sample carries other DNA sequences with the same CDR3. The CDR3 region has the DNA TGTGCCAGCAGTTTGGACAGGGGGACTGAAGCTTTCTTT. Translated: CASSLDRGTEAFF. V gene TRBV11-2 combines with J gene TRBJ1-1; 10 positions match TRBD1. The trim removed 6 bases at V and 5 bases at J, leaving 3 bases unmatched. Looked up from germline, CDR1 is SGHAT and CDR2 is FQNNGV. The CDR3 totals 13 residues.

Comments on this clone: The sample holds other DNA sequences that translate to the same CDR3. As DNA, the CDR3 is TGTGCCAGCAGCTCTAGGGGGGGTCCTGAGAATGGCTACACCTTC. It codes for CASSSRGGPENGYTF. V usage is TRBV7-9 and J usage is TRBJ1-2; perhaps TRBD1 as D (6 bases). Germline V gene data show CDR1 as SEHNR and CDR2 as FQNEAQ (reference sequence). This CDR3 region has 15 residues. V was cut by 4 bases and J by 6 bases, with 18 bases left in between.

This clone was seen once. J is TRBJ2-3 and V is TRBV6-5, with 7 bases fitting TRBD1. The V segment lost 2 bases and the J segment 1 base; nucleotides outside the gene matches: 6. Germline CDR1 reads MNHEY; CDR2 reads SVGAGI. CDR3 size: 16 residues. CDR3 DNA: TGTGCCAGCAGTTACCGACAGGGTTGGGGCACAGATACGCAGTATTTT. Amino acids: CASSYRQGWGTDTQYF.